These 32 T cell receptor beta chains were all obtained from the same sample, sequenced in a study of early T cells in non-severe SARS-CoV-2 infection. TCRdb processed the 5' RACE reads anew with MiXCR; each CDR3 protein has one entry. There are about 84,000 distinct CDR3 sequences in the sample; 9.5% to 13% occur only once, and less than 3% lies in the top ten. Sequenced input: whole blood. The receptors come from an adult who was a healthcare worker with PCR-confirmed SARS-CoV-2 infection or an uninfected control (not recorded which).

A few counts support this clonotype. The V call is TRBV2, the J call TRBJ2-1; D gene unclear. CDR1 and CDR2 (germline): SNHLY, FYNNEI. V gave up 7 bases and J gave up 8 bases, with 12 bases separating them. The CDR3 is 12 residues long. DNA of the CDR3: TGTGCCAGCATGCCCGATCGGGATGAGCAGTTCTTC. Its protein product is CASMPDRDEQFF. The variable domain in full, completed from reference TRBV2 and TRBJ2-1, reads EPEVTQTPSHQVTQMGQEVILRCVPISNHLYFYWYRQILGQKVEFLVSFYNNEISEKSEIFDDQFSVERPDGSNFTLKIRSTKLEDSAMYFCASMPDRDEQFFGPGTRLTVL.

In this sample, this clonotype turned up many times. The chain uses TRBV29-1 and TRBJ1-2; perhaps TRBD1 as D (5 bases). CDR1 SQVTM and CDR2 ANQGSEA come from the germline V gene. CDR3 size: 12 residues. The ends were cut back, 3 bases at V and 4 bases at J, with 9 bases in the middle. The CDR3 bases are TGCAGCGTTGAGGCTGGGGCCTATGGCTACACCTTC. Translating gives CSVEAGAYGYTF.

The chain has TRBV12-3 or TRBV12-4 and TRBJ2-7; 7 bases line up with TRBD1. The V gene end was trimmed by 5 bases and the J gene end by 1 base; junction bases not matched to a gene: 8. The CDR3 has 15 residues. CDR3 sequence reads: CASSRWDSASYEQYF. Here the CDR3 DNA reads TGTGCCAGCAGTCGCTGGGACAGCGCGTCCTACGAGCAGTACTTC.

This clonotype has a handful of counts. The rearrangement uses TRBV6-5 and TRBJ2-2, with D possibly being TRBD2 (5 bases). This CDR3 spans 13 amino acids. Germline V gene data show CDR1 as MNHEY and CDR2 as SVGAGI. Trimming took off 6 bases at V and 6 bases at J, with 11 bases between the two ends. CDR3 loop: CASRSLDPGELFF. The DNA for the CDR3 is TGTGCCAGCAGATCACTAGATCCCGGGGAGCTGTTTTTT.

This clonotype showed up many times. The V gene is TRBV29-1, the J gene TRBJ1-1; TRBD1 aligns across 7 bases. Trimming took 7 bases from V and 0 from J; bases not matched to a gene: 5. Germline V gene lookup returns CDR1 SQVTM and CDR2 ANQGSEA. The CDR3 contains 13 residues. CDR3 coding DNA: TGCAGCGCCAAGGGACAGTTGAACACTGAAGCTTTCTTT. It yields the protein CSAKGQLNTEAFF.

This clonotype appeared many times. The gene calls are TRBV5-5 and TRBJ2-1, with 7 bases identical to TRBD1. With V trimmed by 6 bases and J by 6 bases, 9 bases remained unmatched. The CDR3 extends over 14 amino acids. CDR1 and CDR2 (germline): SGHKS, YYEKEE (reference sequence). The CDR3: CASTTRDSGNEQFF. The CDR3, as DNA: TGTGCCAGCACGACCCGGGACAGCGGCAATGAGCAGTTCTTC.

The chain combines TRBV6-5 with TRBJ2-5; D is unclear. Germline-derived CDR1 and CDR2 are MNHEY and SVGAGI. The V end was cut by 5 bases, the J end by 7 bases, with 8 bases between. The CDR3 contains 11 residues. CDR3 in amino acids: CASSTPGTQYF. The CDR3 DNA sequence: TGTGCCAGCAGTACCCCCGGGACCCAGTACTTC.

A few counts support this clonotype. This chain's CDR3 is CSARGKPQGFTEAFF. CDR3 coding DNA: TGCAGTGCTAGAGGCAAACCTCAGGGGTTCACTGAAGCTTTCTTT. This rearrangement joins TRBV20-1 to TRBJ1-1; TRBD1 is a possible D gene (6 bases). Trimming shortened V by 1 base and J by 4 bases, and 16 bases separated the two germline ends. The CDR3 is 15 residues long. CDR1 is DFQATT and CDR2 is SNEGSKA in the germline V gene (reference sequence).

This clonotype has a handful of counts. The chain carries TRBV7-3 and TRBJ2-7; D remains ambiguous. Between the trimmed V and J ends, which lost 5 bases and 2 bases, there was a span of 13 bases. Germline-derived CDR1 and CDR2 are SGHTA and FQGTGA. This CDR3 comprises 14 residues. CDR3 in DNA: TGTGCCAGCAGCCCCAATGGCAAAACCTACGAGCAGTACTTC. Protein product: CASSPNGKTYEQYF.

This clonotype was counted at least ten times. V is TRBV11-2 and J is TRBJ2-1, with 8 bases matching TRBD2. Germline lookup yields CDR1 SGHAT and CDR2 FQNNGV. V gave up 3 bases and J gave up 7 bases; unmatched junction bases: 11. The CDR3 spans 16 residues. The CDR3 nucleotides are TGTGCCAGCAGCTTGGTCCGTAGCGGGACAACGAATGAGCAGTTCTTC. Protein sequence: CASSLVRSGTTNEQFF.

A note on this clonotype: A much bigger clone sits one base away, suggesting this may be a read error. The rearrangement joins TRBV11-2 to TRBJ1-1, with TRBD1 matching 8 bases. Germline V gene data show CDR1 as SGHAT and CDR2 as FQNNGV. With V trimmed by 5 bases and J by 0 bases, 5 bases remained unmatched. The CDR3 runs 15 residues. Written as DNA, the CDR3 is TGTGCCAGCAGCCGGGGACAGGTGATGAACACTGAAGCTTTCTTT. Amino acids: CASSRGQVMNTEAFF.

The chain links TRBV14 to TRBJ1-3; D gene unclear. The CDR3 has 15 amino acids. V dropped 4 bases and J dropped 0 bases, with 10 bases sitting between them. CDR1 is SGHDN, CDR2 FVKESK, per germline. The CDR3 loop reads CASSRPSYSGNTIYF. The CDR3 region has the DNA TGTGCCAGCAGCCGGCCCAGCTACTCTGGAAACACCATATATTTT.

The DNA of the CDR3 is TGTGCCAGCAGTCTACCGACAGGGGCCTACGAGCAGTACTTC. Translated: CASSLPTGAYEQYF. The chain employs TRBV28 and TRBJ2-7; TRBD1 aligns across 8 bases. CDR1 and CDR2 (germline): MDHEN, SYDVKM. V trimming: 5 bases; J trimming: 2 bases; junction bases outside the gene matches: 5. There are 14 residues in the CDR3.

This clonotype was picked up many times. The CDR3 DNA sequence: TGTGCCAGCAGCTACCCGCGGTACACCGGGGAGCTGTTTTTT. It yields the protein CASSYPRYTGELFF. This chain connects TRBV11-2 to TRBJ2-2; no clear D gene. CDR1 and CDR2 (germline): SGHAT, FQNNGV. The germline V and J ends were trimmed by 4 bases and 3 bases, with 9 bases remaining between them. This CDR3 has 14 residues.

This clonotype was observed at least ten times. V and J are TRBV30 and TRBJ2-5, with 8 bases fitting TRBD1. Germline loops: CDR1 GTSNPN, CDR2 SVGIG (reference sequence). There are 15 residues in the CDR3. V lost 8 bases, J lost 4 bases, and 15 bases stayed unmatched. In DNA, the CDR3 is TGTGCCGGGACTCCTCGGACAGGGTTGGTAGAGACCCAGTACTTC. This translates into CAGTPRTGLVETQYF. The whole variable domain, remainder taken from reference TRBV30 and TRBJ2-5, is SQTIHQWPATLVQPVGSPLSLECTVEGTSNPNLYWYRQAAGRGLQLLFYSVGIGQISSEVPQNLSASRPQDRQFILSSKKLLLSDSGFYLCAGTPRTGLVETQYFGPGTRLLVL.

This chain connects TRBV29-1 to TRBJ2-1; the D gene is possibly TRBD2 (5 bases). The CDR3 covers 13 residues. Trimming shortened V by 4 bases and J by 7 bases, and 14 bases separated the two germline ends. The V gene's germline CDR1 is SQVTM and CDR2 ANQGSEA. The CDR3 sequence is CSVVGRPGNEQFF. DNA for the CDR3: TGCAGCGTTGTGGGCAGGCCGGGGAATGAGCAGTTCTTC.

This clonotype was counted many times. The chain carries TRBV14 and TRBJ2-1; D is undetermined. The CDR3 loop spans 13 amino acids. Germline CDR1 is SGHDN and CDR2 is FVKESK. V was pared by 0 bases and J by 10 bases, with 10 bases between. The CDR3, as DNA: TGTGCCAGCAGCCAAGATCGAACGGAGGAGCAGTTCTTC. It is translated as CASSQDRTEEQFF.

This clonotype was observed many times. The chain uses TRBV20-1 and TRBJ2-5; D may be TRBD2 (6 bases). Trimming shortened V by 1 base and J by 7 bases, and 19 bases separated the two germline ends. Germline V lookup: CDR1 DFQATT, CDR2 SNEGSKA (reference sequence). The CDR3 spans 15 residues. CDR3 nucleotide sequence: TGCAGTGCTAGAGCTAGCGCTCTCCGCCAGCGGACCCAGTACTTC. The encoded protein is CSARASALRQRTQYF.

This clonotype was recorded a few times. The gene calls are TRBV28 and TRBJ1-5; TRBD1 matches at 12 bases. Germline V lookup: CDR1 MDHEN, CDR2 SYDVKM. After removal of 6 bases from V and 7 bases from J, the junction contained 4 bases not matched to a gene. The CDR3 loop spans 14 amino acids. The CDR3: CASRGTGGWQPQHF. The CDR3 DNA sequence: TGTGCCAGCAGGGGGACAGGGGGCTGGCAGCCCCAGCATTTT.

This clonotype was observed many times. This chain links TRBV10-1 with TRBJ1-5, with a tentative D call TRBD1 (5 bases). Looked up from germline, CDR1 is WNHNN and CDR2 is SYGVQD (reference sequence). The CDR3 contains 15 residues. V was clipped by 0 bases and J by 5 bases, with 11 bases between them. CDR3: CASSESGDRDQPQHF. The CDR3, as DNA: TGCGCCAGCAGTGAGTCGGGGGATCGGGATCAGCCCCAGCATTTT.

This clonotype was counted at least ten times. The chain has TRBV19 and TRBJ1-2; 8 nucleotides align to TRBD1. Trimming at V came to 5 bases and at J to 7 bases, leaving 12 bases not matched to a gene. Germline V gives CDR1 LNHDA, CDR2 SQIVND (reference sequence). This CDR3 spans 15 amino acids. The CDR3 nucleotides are TGTGCCAGTAGTGACCGGGACAGGAGACTGGGTGGCTACACCTTC. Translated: CASSDRDRRLGGYTF.

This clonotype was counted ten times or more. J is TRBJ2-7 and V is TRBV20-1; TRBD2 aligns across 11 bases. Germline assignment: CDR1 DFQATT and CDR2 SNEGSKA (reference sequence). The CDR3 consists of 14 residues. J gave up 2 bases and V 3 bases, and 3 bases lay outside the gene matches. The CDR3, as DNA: TGCAGTGCTAGGAGGACTAGCGGGCCCTACGAGCAGTACTTC. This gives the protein CSARRTSGPYEQYF.

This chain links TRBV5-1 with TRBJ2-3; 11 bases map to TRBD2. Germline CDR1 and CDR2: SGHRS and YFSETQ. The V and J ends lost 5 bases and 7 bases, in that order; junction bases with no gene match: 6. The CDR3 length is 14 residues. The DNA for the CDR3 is TGCGCCAGCAGTTCTAGCGGGGGGACAAATACGCAGTATTTT. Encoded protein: CASSSSGGTNTQYF.

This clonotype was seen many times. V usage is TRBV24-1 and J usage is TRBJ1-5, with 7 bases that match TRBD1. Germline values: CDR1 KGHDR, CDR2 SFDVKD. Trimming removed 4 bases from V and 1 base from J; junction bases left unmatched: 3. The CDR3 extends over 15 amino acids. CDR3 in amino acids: CATSESRGSNQPQHF. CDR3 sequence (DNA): TGTGCCACCAGTGAATCCAGGGGGAGCAATCAGCCCCAGCATTTT.

CDR3 sequence: CASADGPATNEKLFF. As DNA, the CDR3 is TGTGCCAGCGCGGACGGACCAGCAACTAATGAAAAACTGTTTTTT. V is TRBV19 and J is TRBJ1-4; D gene uncertain. Trimming took off 9 bases at V and 0 bases at J, with 14 bases between the two ends. The CDR3 covers 15 residues. CDR1 LNHDA and CDR2 SQIVND come from the germline V gene (reference sequence).

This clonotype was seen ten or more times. CDR3 sequence: CASRTDGSQETQYF. Written as DNA, the CDR3 is TGTGCCAGCAGAACGGACGGGAGTCAAGAGACCCAGTACTTC. The V gene is TRBV25-1, the J gene TRBJ2-5; perhaps TRBD2 as D (6 bases). The CDR3 is made up of 14 amino acids. Trimming took 6 bases from V and 2 from J, leaving 13 bases between them. The germline gives CDR1 MGHDK, CDR2 SYGVNS. The full variable domain, rest sourced from reference TRBV25-1 and TRBJ2-5, is EADIYQTPRYLVIGTGKKITLECSQTMGHDKMYWYQQDPGMELHLIHYSYGVNSTEKGDLSSESTVSRIRTEHFPLTLESARPSHTSQYLCASRTDGSQETQYFGPGTRLLVL.

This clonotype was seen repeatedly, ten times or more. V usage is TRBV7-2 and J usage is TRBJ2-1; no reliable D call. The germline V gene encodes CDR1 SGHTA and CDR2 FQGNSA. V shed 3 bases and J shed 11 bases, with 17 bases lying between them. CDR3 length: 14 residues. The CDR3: CASSFVGQSVKQFF. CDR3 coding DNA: TGTGCCAGCAGCTTCGTTGGTCAAAGCGTTAAGCAGTTCTTC.

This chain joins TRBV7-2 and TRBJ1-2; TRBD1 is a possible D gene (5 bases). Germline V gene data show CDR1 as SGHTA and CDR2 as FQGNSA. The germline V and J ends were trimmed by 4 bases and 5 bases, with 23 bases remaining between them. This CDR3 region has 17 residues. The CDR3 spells CASSSPGLPPGWYGYTF. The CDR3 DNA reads TGTGCCAGCAGCTCACCGGGACTACCTCCGGGCTGGTATGGCTACACCTTC.

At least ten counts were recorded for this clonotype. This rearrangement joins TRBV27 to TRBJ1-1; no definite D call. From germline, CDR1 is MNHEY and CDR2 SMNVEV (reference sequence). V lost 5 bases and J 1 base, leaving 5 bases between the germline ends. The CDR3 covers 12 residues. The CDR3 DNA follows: TGTGCCAGCAGTACGGGGAACACTGAAGCTTTCTTT. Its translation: CASSTGNTEAFF.

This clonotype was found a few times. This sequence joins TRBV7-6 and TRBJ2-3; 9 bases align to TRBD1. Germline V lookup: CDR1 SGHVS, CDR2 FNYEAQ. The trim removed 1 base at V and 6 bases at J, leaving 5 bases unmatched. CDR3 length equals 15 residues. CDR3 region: CASSLGTGVVDTQYF. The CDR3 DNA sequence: TGTGCCAGCAGCTTAGGGACAGGGGTTGTGGATACGCAGTATTTT.

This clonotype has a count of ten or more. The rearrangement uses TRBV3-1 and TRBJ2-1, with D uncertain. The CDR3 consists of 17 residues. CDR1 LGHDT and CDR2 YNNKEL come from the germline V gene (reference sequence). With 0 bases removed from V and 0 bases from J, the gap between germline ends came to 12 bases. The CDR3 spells CASSQDRLRSSYNEQFF. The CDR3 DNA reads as TGTGCCAGCAGCCAAGATCGGCTCCGGAGCTCCTACAATGAGCAGTTCTTC.

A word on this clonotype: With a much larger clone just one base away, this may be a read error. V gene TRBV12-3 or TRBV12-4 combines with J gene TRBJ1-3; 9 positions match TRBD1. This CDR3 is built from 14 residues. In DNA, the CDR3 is TGTACCAGCATCCGGACAGGGGCGGGAAACACCATATATTTT. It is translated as CTSIRTGAGNTIYF.